The 30 T cell receptor beta chains listed next were all sequenced from one sample in a study of cytomegalovirus exposure and HLA in healthy donors. PCR employed 60 Vbeta and 13 Jbeta primers. The repertoire was sequenced with immunoSEQ multiplex PCR; TCRdb's copy has only in-frame clones and lacks some. The repertoire holds some 130,000 clones, approximately 71% seen once, with approximately 2% in the top ten. Sequences were obtained from PBMCs. These receptors originate from a man aged 25-45 years in good health and CMV-seronegative.

The chain employs TRBV19 and TRBJ2-1; TRBD2 matches at 8 bases. The CDR3 contains 18 residues. The germline CDR1 and CDR2 sequences are LNHDA and SQIVND (reference sequence). Trimming cost V 5 bases and J 12 bases; bases outside gene matches: 24. Here the CDR3 DNA reads TGTGCCAGTAGTCCGGAGTATAAAAATAGCGGGATCACCCGCGGGCAGTTCTTC. Protein sequence: CASSPEYKNSGITRGQFF.

This sequence joins TRBV12-2 and TRBJ2-7; the D call TRBD2 from the table was never checked on the DNA. TRBV12-2 is flagged as a pseudogene. This CDR3 has 16 residues. CDR3 DNA sequence: TGTGCAAGTCGCTTACAACTAGCGGGAGTTCTCTACGAGCAGTACTTC. As protein: CASRLQLAGVLYEQYF.

The rearrangement links TRBV5-1 to TRBJ2-5; D is possibly TRBD1 (5 bases). Germline values: CDR1 SGHRS, CDR2 YFSETQ. Deletions cut 6 bases from V and 0 bases from J, with 12 bases between. This CDR3 spans 14 amino acids. CDR3 residues: CASNPDTNQETQYF. The CDR3 DNA sequence: TGCGCCAGCAACCCGGACACTAACCAAGAGACCCAGTACTTC.

This chain joins TRBV7-3 and TRBJ2-1; 13 nucleotides line up with TRBD2. J was trimmed by 7 bases and V by 0 bases; bases with no gene match: 3. CDR1 and CDR2 from the germline V gene are SGHTA and FQGTGA. The CDR3 consists of 16 residues. CDR3: CASSLTPGLAGNEQFF. Written as DNA, the CDR3 is TGTGCCAGCAGCTTAACCCCGGGACTAGCGGGAAATGAGCAGTTCTTC. The full variable domain, in which reference TRBV7-3 and TRBJ2-1 provide the parts outside the CDR3, is GAGVSQTPSNKVTEKGKYVELRCDPISGHTALYWYRQSLGQGPEFLIYFQGTGAADDSGLPNDRFFAVRPEGSVSTLKIQRTERGDSAVYLCASSLTPGLAGNEQFFGPGTRLTVL.

This clone showed up just once. This chain connects TRBV30 to TRBJ1-1, with a possible D match to TRBD1 (5 bases). Germline V CDR1 and CDR2: GTSNPN, SVGIG (reference sequence). V lost 3 bases to trimming and J lost 6 bases, with 11 bases between them. The CDR3 consists of 12 residues. This chain's CDR3 is CAWRDNGPEAFF. DNA of the CDR3: TGTGCCTGGAGGGACAATGGGCCTGAAGCTTTCTTT.

About this clone itself: Germline is not matched at one junction end, which may reflect a read error. V usage is TRBV2 and J usage is TRBJ2-5, with D possibly being TRBD2 (5 bases). In germline, CDR1 is SNHLY, CDR2 FYNNEI. This CDR3 spans 12 amino acids. Written as DNA, the CDR3 is TGTACCAGCAGTGAAGATGCGGGGACCCAGTACTTC. The encoded protein is CTSSEDAGTQYF.

This clone was seen just once. The V call is TRBV6-5, the J call TRBJ1-1; TRBD1 matches at 8 bases. CDR3 length equals 13 residues. Germline assignment: CDR1 MNHEY and CDR2 SVGAGI. V dropped 6 bases and J dropped 7; count of bases not matched to a gene: 7. The CDR3 protein is CASSQPQGGEAFF. The CDR3 coding sequence is TGTGCCAGCAGCCAACCACAGGGGGGTGAAGCTTTCTTT.

The sample holds one count of this clone. The rearrangement joins TRBV7-9 to TRBJ1-4; D ambiguous. V lost 5 bases, J lost 0 bases, and 7 bases lay in between. Germline V gene sequence: CDR1 SEHNR, CDR2 FQNEAQ (reference sequence). The CDR3 sequence is 14 residues long. The CDR3 coding sequence is TGTGCCAGCAGCACGGGATCAACTAATGAAAAACTGTTTTTT. As protein: CASSTGSTNEKLFF.

In its sample, this clone was seen a few times. The chain couples TRBV9 to TRBJ2-3; TRBD1 agrees at 12 bases. This CDR3 has 16 residues. Germline V CDR1 and CDR2: SGDLS, YYNGEE. Losses at the gene ends were 4 bases for V and 5 bases for J; bases not matched to a gene: 8. This CDR3 is CASSLPGQGARDTQYF. CDR3 nucleotide sequence: TGTGCCAGCAGCCTTCCGGGACAGGGGGCAAGAGATACGCAGTATTTT.

The rearrangement links TRBV2 to TRBJ2-5, with 7 positions matching TRBD2. With V trimmed by 4 bases and J by 5 bases, 7 bases remained unmatched. In germline, CDR1 is SNHLY, CDR2 FYNNEI. The CDR3 length is 14 residues. The CDR3 DNA follows: TGTGCCAGCAGTGGCGAGACTAGCCGCGAGACCCAGTACTTC. Encoded protein: CASSGETSRETQYF.

This chain joins TRBV20-1 and TRBJ2-7; D gene uncertain. Trimming took 1 base from V and 3 from J, leaving 4 bases between them. CDR3 length: 11 residues. Germline V gives CDR1 DFQATT, CDR2 SNEGSKA (reference sequence). For the CDR3, the DNA is TGCAGTGCTAGAGCGAGCTACGAGCAGTACTTC. It encodes CSARASYEQYF.

This chain joins TRBV27 and TRBJ1-2; maybe TRBD1 (6 bases). V dropped 4 bases and J dropped 2 bases, with 14 bases sitting between them. The CDR3 length is 15 residues. The germline gives CDR1 MNHEY, CDR2 SMNVEV (reference sequence). CDR3 bases: TGTGCCAGCAGTTGGGGCGCAGGGGTGAACTATGGCTACACCTTC. It translates to CASSWGAGVNYGYTF.

The rearrangement joins TRBV10-1 to TRBJ1-2; 8 bases match TRBD1. V was pared by 0 bases and J by 7 bases, with 10 bases of the junction left unmatched. This CDR3 is built from 16 residues. The germline CDR1 and CDR2 sequences are WNHNN and SYGVQD (reference sequence). CDR3 DNA sequence: TGCGCCAGCAGTGAGTCGGATGGACAGGGTAGCGGTGGCTACACCTTC. Translated, it gives CASSESDGQGSGGYTF.

The rearrangement links TRBV23-1 to TRBJ1-2; TRBD1 aligns across 7 bases. TRBV23-1 is flagged as an ORF with uncertain function. CDR3 length: 14 amino acids. V was clipped by 4 bases and J by 4 bases; unmatched bases: 6. CDR3 amino acids: CASSRDSFSYGYTF. In nucleotides, the CDR3 is TGCGCCAGCAGTCGGGACAGCTTCTCCTATGGCTACACCTTC.

The chain is built from TRBV11-1 and TRBJ1-1; D not resolved. The V end lost 1 base, the J end lost 1 base, and 7 bases lay between the germline ends. CDR3 length equals 14 residues. CDR1 and CDR2 from the germline V gene are SGHAT and FQDESV (reference sequence). DNA of the CDR3: TGTGCCAGCAGCTTAGAACAGAAGAACACTGAAGCTTTCTTT. Translation: CASSLEQKNTEAFF.

The J gene is TRBJ2-7, the V gene TRBV6-6; perhaps TRBD2 as D (5 bases). V lost 4 bases, J lost 6 bases, and 16 bases lay in between. This CDR3 has 14 residues. CDR1 and CDR2 from the germline V gene are MNHNY and SVGAGI (reference sequence). The CDR3 DNA reads as TGTGCCAGCAGTTGGACTGGGGTCCTAGGCGAGCAGTACTTC. This codes for CASSWTGVLGEQYF.

The chain combines TRBV7-8 with TRBJ2-5, with 7 bases aligning to TRBD1. Looked up from germline, CDR1 is SGHVS and CDR2 is FQNEAQ. The CDR3 has 15 amino acids. V dropped 0 bases and J dropped 2; count of bases not matched to a gene: 3. In DNA, the CDR3 is TGTGCCAGCAGCTTAGCGGGGACAGTACAAGAGACCCAGTACTTC. It is translated as CASSLAGTVQETQYF. The full variable domain, rest sourced from reference TRBV7-8 and TRBJ2-5, is GAGVSQSPRYKVAKRGQDVALRCDPISGHVSLFWYQQALGQGPEFLTYFQNEAQLDKSGLPSDRFFAERPEGSVSTLKIQRTQQEDSAVYLCASSLAGTVQETQYFGPGTRLLVL.

This clone has just a few counts. The gene calls are TRBV6-1 and TRBJ2-5; weak D call: TRBD2 (6 bases). This CDR3 region has 15 residues. The V and J ends lost 1 base and 1 base respectively, with 10 bases between them. In germline, CDR1 is MNHNS, CDR2 SASEGT. The CDR3 spells CASSEGGGLQETQYF. DNA of the CDR3: TGTGCCAGCAGTGAAGGTGGAGGGCTCCAAGAGACCCAGTACTTC.

The chain recombines TRBV11-2 with TRBJ2-3; 8 nucleotides line up with TRBD2. The CDR3 sequence is 16 residues long. Germline CDR1 is SGHAT and CDR2 is FQNNGV. The ends lost 1 base at V and 1 base at J; junction bases unmatched: 4. CDR3 loop: CASSLAALAGTDTQYF. As DNA, the CDR3 is TGTGCCAGCAGCTTAGCCGCACTAGCGGGCACAGATACGCAGTATTTT.

This clone was observed a few times. The rearrangement uses TRBV12-5 and TRBJ1-1, with TRBD1 identical over 8 bases. Germline V gene lookup returns CDR1 LGHNT and CDR2 FRNRAP. This CDR3 contains 14 residues. J gave up 6 bases and V 5 bases, and 8 bases lay outside the gene matches. The CDR3 sequence: CASGDRDRKAEAFF. DNA for the CDR3: TGTGCTAGTGGTGATCGGGACAGGAAGGCTGAAGCTTTCTTT.

The gene calls are TRBV7-2 and TRBJ1-1; 7 positions match TRBD1. V lost 4 bases to trimming and J lost 5 bases; unmatched junction nucleotides: 7. The CDR3 is made up of 14 amino acids. CDR1 and CDR2 (germline): SGHTA, FQGNSA. CDR3 bases: TGTGCCAGCAGCTCGGGACAGCCGGGGACTGAAGCTTTCTTT. Protein product: CASSSGQPGTEAFF.

Here the CDR3 DNA reads TGTGCCAGCAGCTTGGCCGTCGGGACAGCGAACTACGAGCAGTACTTC. Its protein product is CASSLAVGTANYEQYF. The chain is built from TRBV5-4 and TRBJ2-7, with 7 bases lining up with TRBD1. The CDR3 covers 16 residues. Trimming at V came to 0 bases and at J to 3 bases, leaving 9 bases not matched to a gene. Germline values: CDR1 SGHNT, CDR2 YYREEE (reference sequence). Using reference TRBV5-4 and TRBJ2-7 for the parts outside the CDR3, the full variable domain is ETGVTQSPTHLIKTRGQQVTLRCSSQSGHNTVSWYQQALGQGPQFIFQYYREEENGRGNFPPRFSGLQFPNYSSELNVNALELDDSALYLCASSLAVGTANYEQYFGPGTRLTVT.

The chain links TRBV14 to TRBJ2-7; TRBD1 is a possible D gene (5 bases). V was cut by 0 bases and J by 2 bases, with 17 bases left in between. The CDR3 is 17 amino acids. CDR1 SGHDN and CDR2 FVKESK come from the germline V gene. The DNA for the CDR3 is TGTGCCAGCAGCCAAGATCTTAGTCCAGGGTACCCCTACGAGCAGTACTTC. Translating gives CASSQDLSPGYPYEQYF.

The gene calls are TRBV10-1 and TRBJ2-2, with D possibly being TRBD2 (5 bases). The CDR3 is 13 amino acids. V lost 5 bases and J lost 5, with 9 bases in between. Germline values: CDR1 WNHNN, CDR2 SYGVQD (reference sequence). The CDR3 nucleotides are TGCGCCAGCAGTATGGGGAGAACCGGGGAGCTGTTTTTT. This codes for CASSMGRTGELFF.

The chain combines TRBV27 with TRBJ2-3; 13 bases are a match to TRBD2. The germline V gene encodes CDR1 MNHEY and CDR2 SMNVEV (reference sequence). The CDR3 extends over 15 amino acids. V trimming: 3 bases; J trimming: 6 bases; junction bases outside the gene matches: 3. Written as DNA, the CDR3 is TGTGCCAGCAGTTTCGGACTAGCGGGAGTGGATACGCAGTATTTT. Its protein product is CASSFGLAGVDTQYF.

The V call is TRBV15, the J call TRBJ2-7, with TRBD1 matching over 10 bases. The trim removed 5 bases at V and 2 bases at J, leaving 6 bases unmatched. The CDR3 sequence is 15 residues long. The germline gives CDR1 LNHNV, CDR2 YYDKDF (reference sequence). The CDR3 region has the DNA TGTGCCACCAGCTACGCGACAGGGGGCACCTACGAGCAGTACTTC. Amino acid sequence: CATSYATGGTYEQYF.

This clone was seen a handful of times. This chain uses TRBV15 with TRBJ2-1; a possible D gene is TRBD1 (6 bases). CDR3 length equals 16 residues. V was pared by 2 bases and J by 5 bases, with 16 bases between. The germline gives CDR1 LNHNV, CDR2 YYDKDF (reference sequence). The CDR3 coding sequence is TGTGCCACCAGCAGAAACAGGGTGGTTTCGAACAATGAGCAGTTCTTC. It yields the protein CATSRNRVVSNNEQFF.

The rearrangement uses TRBV5-1 and TRBJ1-1, with 9 bases that match TRBD1. CDR1 is SGHRS, CDR2 YFSETQ, per germline. CDR3 length equals 12 residues. V shed 2 bases and J 11 bases; nucleotides not matched to a gene: 4. The CDR3 protein is CASSFTGGLAFF. The CDR3 region has the DNA TGCGCCAGCAGCTTCACAGGGGGCTTGGCTTTCTTT.

The chain links TRBV30 to TRBJ2-5; TRBD1 matches at 7 bases. CDR1 is GTSNPN and CDR2 is SVGIG in the germline V gene (reference sequence). The CDR3 extends over 12 amino acids. V was clipped by 3 bases and J by 4 bases; unmatched bases: 2. CDR3 nucleotide sequence: TGTGCCTGGAGCCGACAGGGAGAGACCCAGTACTTC. Translation gives CAWSRQGETQYF. The entire variable domain, with the rest obtained from reference TRBV30 and TRBJ2-5, is as follows: SQTIHQWPATLVQPVGSPLSLECTVEGTSNPNLYWYRQAAGRGLQLLFYSVGIGQISSEVPQNLSASRPQDRQFILSSKKLLLSDSGFYLCAWSRQGETQYFGPGTRLLVL.

This clone was picked up a small number of times. The V and J genes are TRBV7-9 and TRBJ1-4; possible D gene TRBD1, 6 bases. The CDR3 is 14 amino acids. V lost 5 bases, J lost 8 bases, and 15 bases lay in between. Germline values: CDR1 SEHNR, CDR2 FQNEAQ (reference sequence). CDR3 sequence (DNA): TGTGCCAGCAGCCGACAGGCAGGGAAGGAAAAACTGTTTTTT. Translation: CASSRQAGKEKLFF.